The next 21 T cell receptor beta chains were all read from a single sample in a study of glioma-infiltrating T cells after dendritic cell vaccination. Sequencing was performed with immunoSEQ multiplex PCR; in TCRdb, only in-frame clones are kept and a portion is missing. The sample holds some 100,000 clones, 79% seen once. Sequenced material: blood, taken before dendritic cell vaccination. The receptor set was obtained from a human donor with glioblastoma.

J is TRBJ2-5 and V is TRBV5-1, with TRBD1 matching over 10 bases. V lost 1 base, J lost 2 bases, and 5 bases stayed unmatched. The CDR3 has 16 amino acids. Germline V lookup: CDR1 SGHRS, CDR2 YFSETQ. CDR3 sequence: CASSLSGQGNQETQYF. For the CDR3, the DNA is TGCGCCAGCAGCTTGTCGGGACAGGGGAATCAAGAGACCCAGTACTTC.

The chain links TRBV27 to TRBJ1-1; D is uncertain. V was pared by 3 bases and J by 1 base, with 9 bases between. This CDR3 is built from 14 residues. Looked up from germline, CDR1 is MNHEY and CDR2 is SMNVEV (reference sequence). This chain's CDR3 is CASSFRGRNTEAFF. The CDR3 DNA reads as TGTGCCAGCAGTTTTAGAGGGCGGAACACTGAAGCTTTCTTT.

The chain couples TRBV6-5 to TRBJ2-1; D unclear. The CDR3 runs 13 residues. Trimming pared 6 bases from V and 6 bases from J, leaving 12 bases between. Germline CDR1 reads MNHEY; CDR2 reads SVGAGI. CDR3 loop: CASRRTAGNEQFF. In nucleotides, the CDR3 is TGTGCCAGCAGAAGAACGGCAGGCAATGAGCAGTTCTTC.

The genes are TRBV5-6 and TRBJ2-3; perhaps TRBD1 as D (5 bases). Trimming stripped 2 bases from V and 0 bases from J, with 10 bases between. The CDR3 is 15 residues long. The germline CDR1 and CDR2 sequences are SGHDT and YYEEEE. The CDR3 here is CASSLWQGSTDTQYF. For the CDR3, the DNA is TGTGCCAGCAGCTTATGGCAGGGAAGCACAGATACGCAGTATTTT.

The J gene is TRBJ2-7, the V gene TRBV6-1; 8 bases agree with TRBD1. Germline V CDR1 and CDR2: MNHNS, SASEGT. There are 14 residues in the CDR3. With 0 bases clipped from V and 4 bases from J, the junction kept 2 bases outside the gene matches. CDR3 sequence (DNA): TGTGCCAGCAGTGAAGCCGGACAGGGTTACGAGCAGTACTTC. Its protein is CASSEAGQGYEQYF.

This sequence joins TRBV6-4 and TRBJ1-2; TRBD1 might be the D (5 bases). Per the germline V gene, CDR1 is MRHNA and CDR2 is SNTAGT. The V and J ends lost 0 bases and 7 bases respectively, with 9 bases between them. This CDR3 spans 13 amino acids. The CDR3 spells CASSDSQGAGYTF. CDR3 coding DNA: TGTGCCAGCAGTGACTCTCAGGGCGCTGGCTACACCTTC.

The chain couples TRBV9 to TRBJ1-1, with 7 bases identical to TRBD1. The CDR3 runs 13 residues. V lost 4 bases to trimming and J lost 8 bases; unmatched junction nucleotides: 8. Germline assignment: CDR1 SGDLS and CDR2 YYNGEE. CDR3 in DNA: TGTGCCAGCAGCATCGACAGGGCATCCGAAGCTTTCTTT. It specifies CASSIDRASEAFF. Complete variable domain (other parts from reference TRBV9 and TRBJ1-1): DSGVTQTPKHLITATGQRVTLRCSPRSGDLSVYWYQQSLDQGLQFLIQYYNGEERAKGNILERFSAQQFPDLHSELNLSSLELGDSALYFCASSIDRASEAFFGQGTRLTVV.

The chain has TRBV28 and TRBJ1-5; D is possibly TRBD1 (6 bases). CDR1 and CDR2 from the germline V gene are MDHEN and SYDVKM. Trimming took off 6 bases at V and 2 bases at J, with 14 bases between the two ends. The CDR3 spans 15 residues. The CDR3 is CASRHTRGGNQPQHF. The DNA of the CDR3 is TGTGCCAGCAGGCATACCAGGGGAGGCAATCAGCCCCAGCATTTT.

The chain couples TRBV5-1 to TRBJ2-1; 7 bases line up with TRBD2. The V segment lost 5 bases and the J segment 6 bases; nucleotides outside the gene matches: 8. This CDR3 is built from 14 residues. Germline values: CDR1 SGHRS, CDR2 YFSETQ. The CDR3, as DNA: TGCGCCAGCAGGGCGGTGCTAGCGGTCAATGAGCAGTTCTTC. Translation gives CASRAVLAVNEQFF. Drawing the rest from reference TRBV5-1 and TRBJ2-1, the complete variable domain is KAGVTQTPRYLIKTRGQQVTLSCSPISGHRSVSWYQQTPGQGLQFLFEYFSETQRNKGNFPGRFSGRQFSNSRSEMNVSTLELGDSALYLCASRAVLAVNEQFFGPGTRLTVL.

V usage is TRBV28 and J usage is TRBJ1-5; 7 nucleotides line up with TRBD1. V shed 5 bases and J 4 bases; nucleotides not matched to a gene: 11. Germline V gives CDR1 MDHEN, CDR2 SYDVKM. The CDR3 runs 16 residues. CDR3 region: CASSQNRGSRNQPQHF. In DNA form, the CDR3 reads TGTGCCAGCAGTCAAAACAGGGGTTCGAGGAATCAGCCCCAGCATTTT.

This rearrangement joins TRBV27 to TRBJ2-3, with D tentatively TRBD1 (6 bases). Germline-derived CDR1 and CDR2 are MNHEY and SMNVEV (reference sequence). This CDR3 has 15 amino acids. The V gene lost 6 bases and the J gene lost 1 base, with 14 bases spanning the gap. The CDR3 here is CASRTQGLGTDTQYF. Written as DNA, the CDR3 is TGTGCCAGCAGAACACAGGGCCTGGGCACAGATACGCAGTATTTT.

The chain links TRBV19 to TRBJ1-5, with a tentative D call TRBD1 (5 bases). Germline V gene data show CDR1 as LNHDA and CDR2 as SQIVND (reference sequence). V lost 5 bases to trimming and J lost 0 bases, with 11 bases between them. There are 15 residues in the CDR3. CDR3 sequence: CASSSPGISNQPQHF. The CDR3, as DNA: TGTGCCAGTAGTTCCCCAGGGATTAGCAATCAGCCCCAGCATTTT.

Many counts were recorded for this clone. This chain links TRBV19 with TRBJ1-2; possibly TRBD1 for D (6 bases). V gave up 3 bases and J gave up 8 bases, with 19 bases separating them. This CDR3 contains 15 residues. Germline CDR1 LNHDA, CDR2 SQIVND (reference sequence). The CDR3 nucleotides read TGTGCCAGTAGTATGCAAGGACAGCCGTTGCGGGGCTACACCTTC. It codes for CASSMQGQPLRGYTF.

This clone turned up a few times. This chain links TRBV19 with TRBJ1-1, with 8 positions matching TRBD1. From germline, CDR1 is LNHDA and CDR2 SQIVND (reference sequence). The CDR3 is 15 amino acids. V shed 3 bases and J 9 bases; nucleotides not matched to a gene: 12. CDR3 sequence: CASSISDRERGKAFF. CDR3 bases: TGTGCCAGTAGTATTTCGGACAGGGAGAGGGGTAAAGCTTTCTTT.

CDR3 DNA sequence: TGTGCCAGTAGTATTTCACGAGCAGCGGGAGTCAACAATGAGCAGTTCTTC. Translation gives CASSISRAAGVNNEQFF. This chain joins TRBV19 and TRBJ2-1, with 8 bases matching TRBD2. The germline V gene encodes CDR1 LNHDA and CDR2 SQIVND (reference sequence). Trimming took 3 bases from V and 5 from J; bases not matched to a gene: 12. This CDR3 has 17 residues. Using reference TRBV19 and TRBJ2-1 for the parts outside the CDR3, the full variable domain is DGGITQSPKYLFRKEGQNVTLSCEQNLNHDAMYWYRQDPGQGLRLIYYSQIVNDFQKGDIAEGYSVSREKKESFPLTVTSAQKNPTAFYLCASSISRAAGVNNEQFFGPGTRLTVL.

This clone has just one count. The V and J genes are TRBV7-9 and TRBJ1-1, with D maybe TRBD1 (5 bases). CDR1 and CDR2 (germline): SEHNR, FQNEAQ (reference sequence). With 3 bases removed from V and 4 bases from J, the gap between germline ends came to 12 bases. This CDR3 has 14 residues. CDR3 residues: CASSFFGGTTEAFF. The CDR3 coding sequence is TGTGCCAGCAGCTTTTTTGGGGGGACCACTGAAGCTTTCTTT.

Written as DNA, the CDR3 is TGTGCCAGCAGCCCCCACGTCTCTAGCGGGTACACAGATACGCAGTATTTT. The encoded protein is CASSPHVSSGYTDTQYF. This rearrangement joins TRBV5-6 to TRBJ2-3; 8 bases align to TRBD2. Trimming at V came to 4 bases and at J to 2 bases, leaving 12 bases not matched to a gene. Per the germline V gene, CDR1 is SGHDT and CDR2 is YYEEEE. The CDR3 covers 17 residues.

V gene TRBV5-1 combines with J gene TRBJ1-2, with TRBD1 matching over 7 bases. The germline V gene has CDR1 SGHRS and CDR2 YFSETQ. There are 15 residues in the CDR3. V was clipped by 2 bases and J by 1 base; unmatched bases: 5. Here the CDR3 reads CASSFTGTVNYGYTF. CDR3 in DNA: TGCGCCAGCAGCTTCACCGGGACAGTTAACTATGGCTACACCTTC.

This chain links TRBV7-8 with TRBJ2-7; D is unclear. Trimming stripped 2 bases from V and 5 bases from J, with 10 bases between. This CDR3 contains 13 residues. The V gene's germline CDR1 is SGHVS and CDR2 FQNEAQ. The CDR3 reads CASSLTLVNEQYF. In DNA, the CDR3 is TGTGCCAGCAGCTTAACTCTCGTGAACGAGCAGTACTTC.

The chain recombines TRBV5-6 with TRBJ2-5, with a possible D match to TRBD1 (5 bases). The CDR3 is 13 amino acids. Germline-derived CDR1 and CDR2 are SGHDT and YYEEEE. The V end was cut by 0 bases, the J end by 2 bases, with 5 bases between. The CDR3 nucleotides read TGTGCCAGCAGCTTGGGACAGCAAGAGACCCAGTACTTC. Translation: CASSLGQQETQYF.

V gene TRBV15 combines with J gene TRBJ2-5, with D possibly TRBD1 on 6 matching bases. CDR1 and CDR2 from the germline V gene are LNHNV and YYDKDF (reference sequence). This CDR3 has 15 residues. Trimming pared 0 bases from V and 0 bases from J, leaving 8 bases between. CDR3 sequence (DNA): TGTGCCACCAGCAGAGATCACAGGGACCAAGAGACCCAGTACTTC. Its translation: CATSRDHRDQETQYF.